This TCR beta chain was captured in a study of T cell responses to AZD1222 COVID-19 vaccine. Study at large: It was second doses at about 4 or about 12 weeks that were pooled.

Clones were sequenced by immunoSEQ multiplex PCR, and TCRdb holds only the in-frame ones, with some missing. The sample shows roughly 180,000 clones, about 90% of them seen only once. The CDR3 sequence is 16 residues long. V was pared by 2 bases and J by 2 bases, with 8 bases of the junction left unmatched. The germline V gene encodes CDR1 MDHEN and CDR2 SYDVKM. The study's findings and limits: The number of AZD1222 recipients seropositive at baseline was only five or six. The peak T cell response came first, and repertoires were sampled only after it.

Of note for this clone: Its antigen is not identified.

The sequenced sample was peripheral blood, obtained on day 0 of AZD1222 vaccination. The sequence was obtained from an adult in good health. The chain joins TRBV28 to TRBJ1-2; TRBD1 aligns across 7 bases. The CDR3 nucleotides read TGTGCCAGCAGTTTAAGGAGGGGGCAGGGAAACTATGGCTACACCTTC. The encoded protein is CASSLRRGQGNYGYTF.